This TCR beta chain came from a study of cytomegalovirus exposure and HLA in healthy donors. Study findings and constraints: Common viral pathogens seemed, in a later analysis, to connect with several of the most significant clusters. Specificity of a few CMV-associated chains for CMV antigens was verified in vitro.

V lost 0 bases and J 6 bases, leaving 6 bases between the germline ends. Germline CDR1 reads KGHSY; CDR2 reads FQNENV. This CDR3 has 12 residues. The primer mix had 60 Vbeta and 13 Jbeta primers. In the original workflow: A follow-up analysis tallied tens of millions of unique TCR beta chains, about 11 million shared. The protocol was immunoSEQ multiplex PCR, while the TCRdb copy is restricted to in-frame clones and leaves out a portion. V and J calls and clone size are copied from that table; D and trimming were computed from the DNA. The sample yields about 210,000 clones, 70% to 90% seen once. Of note for this clone: The antigen is unknown.

The source of this sequence is a man aged 25 to 40 in good health and CMV-seronegative. The sequenced sample consisted of PBMCs. The chain combines TRBV16 with TRBJ2-7; perhaps TRBD2 as D (5 bases). The CDR3 here is CASSQSEAEQYF. The CDR3 DNA sequence: TGTGCCAGCAGCCAATCGGAGGCCGAGCAGTACTTC.